A selection of T cell receptor beta chains follows, all from one sample in a study of STAT5B mutations in CD4+ large granular lymphocyte leukemia. Some clones are missing from TCRdb's copy, which holds only in-frame ones; the method was immunoSEQ multiplex PCR. The table lists some 32,000 clones, roughly 70% of them singletons, with roughly 1% in the top ten. Sequencing input: CD4+ T cells from blood buffy coats. The receptor source for this set is a human donor in good health. The CDR3 runs from the conserved cysteine through the conserved F or W. The order of the fields is clone size, D gene, V gene, J gene, CDR3 protein, CDR3 DNA. The D gene is left open where the match is weak. Clone size, where shown, is once, few, many, or a class for clones that have expanded.

.	TRBD1	TRBV6-5	TRBJ1-1	CASRIAGTGFTEAFF	TGTGCCAGCAGGATCGCCGGGACAGGGTTCACTGAAGCTTTCTTT
.	TRBD2	TRBV6-6	TRBJ2-2	CASSLLAGAVTGELFF	TGTGCCAGCAGCCTTTTAGCGGGGGCCGTCACCGGGGAGCTGTTTTTT
.	TRBD2	TRBV4-1	TRBJ2-1	CASSQDSGREGNEQFF	TGCGCCAGCAGCCAAGATTCGGGGCGGGAGGGTAATGAGCAGTTCTTC
.	TRBD1	TRBV5-4	TRBJ2-5	CASSLEDRAGETQYF	TGTGCCAGCAGCTTGGAGGACAGGGCGGGAGAGACCCAGTACTTC
once	.	TRBV7-2	TRBJ2-7	CATGPGTYEQYF	TGTGCCACCGGCCCCGGAACCTACGAGCAGTACTTC
.	TRBD1	TRBV2	TRBJ2-1	CASIDRGTYNEQFF	TGTGCCAGCATCGACAGGGGGACGTACAATGAGCAGTTCTTC
.	.	TRBV5-4	TRBJ2-2	CASSFRGLDTGELFF	TGTGCCAGCAGCTTTAGGGGTTTGGACACCGGGGAGCTGTTTTTT
once	.	TRBV7-7	TRBJ2-3	CASSPGTPDTQYF	TGTGCTAGCAGCCCCGGGACCCCAGATACGCAGTATTTT
.	.	TRBV7-7	TRBJ2-1	CASSLAGNNEQFF	TGTGCTAGCAGCTTGGCGGGTAACAATGAGCAGTTCTTC
.	.	TRBV2	TRBJ1-1	CASRVRANTEAFF	TGTGCCAGCAGGGTCAGGGCGAACACTGAAGCTTTCTTT
.	.	TRBV19	TRBJ2-2	CASSSRLEFLVRELFF	TGTGCCAGTAGTAGCCGACTAGAGTTTTTAGTCAGGGAGCTGTTTTTT
few	TRBD1	TRBV29-1	TRBJ2-5	CSVVLTGAQYF	TGCAGCGTTGTGCTCACAGGGGCCCAGTACTTC
.	.	TRBV5-1	TRBJ2-7	CASSLAVGRGSYEQYF	TGCGCCAGCAGCTTGGCCGTAGGCAGAGGCTCCTACGAGCAGTACTTC
.	.	TRBV6-6	TRBJ2-4	CASSYGDKNIQYF	TGTGCCAGCAGTTACGGGGACAAAAACATTCAGTACTTC
.	TRBD1	TRBV5-1	TRBJ1-1	CASSPYRQGRVNTEAFF	TGCGCCAGCAGCCCGTACCGACAGGGTCGGGTAAACACTGAAGCTTTCTTT
.	.	TRBV19	TRBJ2-2	CASSIGSQNTGELFF	TGTGCCAGTAGTATTGGTAGCCAGAACACCGGGGAGCTGTTTTTT
.	.	TRBV28	TRBJ1-5	CASSLDLGLSQPQHF	TGTGCCAGCAGTTTAGATCTAGGGTTAAGTCAGCCCCAGCATTTT
.	.	TRBV19	TRBJ2-7	CASSIDRRYEQYF	TGTGCCAGTAGTATAGATCGACGGTACGAGCAGTACTTC